This T cell receptor beta chain originates from a study of Graves' ophthalmopathy and Graves' hyperthyroidism. General study findings and limits: Researchers report that a 13-signature model separated ophthalmopathy from stable hyperthyroidism, posting about 87% sensitivity and approximately 81% specificity.

CDR1 and CDR2 (germline): MDHEN, SYDVKM. The CDR3 covers 15 residues. The V and J ends lost 8 bases and 4 bases, in that order; junction bases with no gene match: 12. With a duration under 3 months, ophthalmopathy in the donors showed moderate-to-severe activity, CAS ≥3 and NOSPECS ≥4. Diagnoses were established from clinical symptoms, serum thyroxine, TRAb, thyroid ultrasound and orbital computed tomography. At least ten counts were recorded for this clonotype. Its antigen remains unidentified. Using RNA transcripts, the TCR beta CDR3 regions were amplified. First-round RT-PCR used HTBI primers; second-round multiplex PCR followed. TCRdb redid the calling of the multiplex PCR reads with MiXCR, one entry per CDR3 protein. This table holds about 180,000 distinct CDR3 sequences, approximately 40% found once.

Material: peripheral blood. The V and J genes are TRBV28 and TRBJ2-7; 9 bases align to TRBD1. The source of this sequence is a woman between 35 and 50 years old with Graves' ophthalmopathy. The CDR3, as DNA: TGTGCCAGCGCCAGGGGGGACAGGGCTCCATACGAGCAGTACTTC. As protein: CASARGDRAPYEQYF.